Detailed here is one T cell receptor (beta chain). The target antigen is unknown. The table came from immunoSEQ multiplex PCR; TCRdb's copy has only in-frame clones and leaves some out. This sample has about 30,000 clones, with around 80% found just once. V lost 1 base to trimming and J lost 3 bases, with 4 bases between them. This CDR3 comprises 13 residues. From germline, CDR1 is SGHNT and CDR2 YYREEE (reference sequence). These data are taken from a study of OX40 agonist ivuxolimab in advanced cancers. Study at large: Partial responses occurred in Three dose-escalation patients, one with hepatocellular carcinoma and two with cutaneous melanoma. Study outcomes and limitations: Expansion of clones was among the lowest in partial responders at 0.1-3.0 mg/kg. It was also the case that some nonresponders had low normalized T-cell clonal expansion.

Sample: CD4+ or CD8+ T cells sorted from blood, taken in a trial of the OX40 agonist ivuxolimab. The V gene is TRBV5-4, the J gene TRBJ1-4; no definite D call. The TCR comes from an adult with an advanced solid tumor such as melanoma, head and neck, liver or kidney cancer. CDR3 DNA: TGTGCCAGCAGCTTGCTGCCTAATGAAAAACTGTTTTTT. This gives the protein CASSLLPNEKLFF.